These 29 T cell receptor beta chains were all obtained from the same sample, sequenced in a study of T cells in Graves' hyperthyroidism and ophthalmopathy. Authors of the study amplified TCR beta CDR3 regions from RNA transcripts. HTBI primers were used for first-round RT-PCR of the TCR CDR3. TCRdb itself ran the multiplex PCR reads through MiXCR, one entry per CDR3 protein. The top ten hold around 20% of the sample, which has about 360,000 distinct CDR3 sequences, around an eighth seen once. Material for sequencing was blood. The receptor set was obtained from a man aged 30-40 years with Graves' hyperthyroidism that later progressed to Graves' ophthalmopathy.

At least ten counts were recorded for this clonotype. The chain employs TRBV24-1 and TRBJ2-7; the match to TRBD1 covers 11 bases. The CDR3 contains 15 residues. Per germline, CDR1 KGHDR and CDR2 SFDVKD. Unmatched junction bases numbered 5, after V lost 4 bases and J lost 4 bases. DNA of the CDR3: TGTGCCACCAGTGACGGGGGACAGGGGGGATACGAGCAGTACTTC. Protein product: CATSDGGQGGYEQYF.

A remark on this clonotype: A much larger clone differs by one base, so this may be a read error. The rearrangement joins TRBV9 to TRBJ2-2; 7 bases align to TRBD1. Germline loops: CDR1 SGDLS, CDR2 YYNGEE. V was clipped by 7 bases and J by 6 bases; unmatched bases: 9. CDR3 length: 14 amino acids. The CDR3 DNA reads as TGTGCCAGCTGGGGGACAGTTTCCCCCGGGGAGCTGTTTTTT. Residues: CASWGTVSPGELFF.

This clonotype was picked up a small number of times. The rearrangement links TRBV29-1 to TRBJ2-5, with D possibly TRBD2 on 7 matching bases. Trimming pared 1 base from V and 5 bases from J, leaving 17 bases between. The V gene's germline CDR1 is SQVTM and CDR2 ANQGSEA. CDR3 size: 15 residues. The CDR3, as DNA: TGCAGCGTTGAAGTCCGGGGGGCTCCAAGGGAGACCCAGTACTTC. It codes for CSVEVRGAPRETQYF.

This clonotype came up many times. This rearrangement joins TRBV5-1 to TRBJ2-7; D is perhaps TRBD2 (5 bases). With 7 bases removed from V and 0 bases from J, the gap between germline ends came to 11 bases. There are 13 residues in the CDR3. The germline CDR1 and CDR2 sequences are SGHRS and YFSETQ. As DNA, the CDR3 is TGCGCCAGCCGCACGGAGGCCTCCTACGAGCAGTACTTC. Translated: CASRTEASYEQYF.

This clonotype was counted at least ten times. In DNA, the CDR3 is TGTGCCAGCAGCAAACAACTGCGGGTCGGGGAGCTGTTTTTT. This encodes CASSKQLRVGELFF. J is TRBJ2-2 and V is TRBV7-9, with D perhaps matching TRBD2 (5 bases). Germline V gene data show CDR1 as SEHNR and CDR2 as FQNEAQ (reference sequence). V was cut by 5 bases and J by 7 bases, with 14 bases left in between. CDR3 length equals 14 residues.

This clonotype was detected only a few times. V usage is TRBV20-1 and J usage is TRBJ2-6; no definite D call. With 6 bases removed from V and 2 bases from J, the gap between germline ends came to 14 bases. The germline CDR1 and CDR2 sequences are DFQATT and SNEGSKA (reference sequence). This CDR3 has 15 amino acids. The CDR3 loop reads CSARGSTPGANVLTF. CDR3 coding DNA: TGCAGTGCGCGCGGATCGACCCCTGGGGCCAACGTCCTGACTTTC.

In DNA form, the CDR3 reads TGTGCCAGCAGCCTCAACCCATCAACTGGAGATACGCAGTATTTT. This gives the protein CASSLNPSTGDTQYF. This chain uses TRBV7-3 with TRBJ2-3; D uncertain. V gave up 5 bases and J gave up 5 bases, with 17 bases separating them. The germline CDR1 and CDR2 sequences are SGHTA and FQGTGA. The CDR3 totals 15 residues.

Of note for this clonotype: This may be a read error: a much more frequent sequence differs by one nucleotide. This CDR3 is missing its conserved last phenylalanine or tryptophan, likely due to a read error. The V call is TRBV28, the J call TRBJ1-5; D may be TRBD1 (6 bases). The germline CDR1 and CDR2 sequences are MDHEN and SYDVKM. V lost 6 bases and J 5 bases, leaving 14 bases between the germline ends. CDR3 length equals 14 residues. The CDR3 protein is CASSPGPGDQPQHL. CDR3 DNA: TGTGCCAGCAGCCCCGGACCAGGGGATCAGCCCCAGCATCTT.

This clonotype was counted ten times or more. CDR3 sequence: CASSQESSGYNEQFF. The CDR3 bases are TGTGCCAGCAGCCAAGAATCTAGCGGGTACAATGAGCAGTTCTTC. V is TRBV3-1 and J is TRBJ2-1; 8 bases align to TRBD2. Unmatched junction bases numbered 2, after V lost 0 bases and J lost 4 bases. CDR3 length: 15 residues. Germline V CDR1 and CDR2: LGHDT, YNNKEL (reference sequence).

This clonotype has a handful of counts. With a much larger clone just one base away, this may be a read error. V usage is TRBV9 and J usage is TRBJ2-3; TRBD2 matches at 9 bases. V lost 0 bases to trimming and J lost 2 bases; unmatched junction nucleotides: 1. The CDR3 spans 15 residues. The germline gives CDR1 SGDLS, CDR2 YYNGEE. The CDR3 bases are TGTGCCAGCAGCGTAGGCGGGGGGGCCACAGATACGCAGTATTTT. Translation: CASSVGGGATDTQYF.

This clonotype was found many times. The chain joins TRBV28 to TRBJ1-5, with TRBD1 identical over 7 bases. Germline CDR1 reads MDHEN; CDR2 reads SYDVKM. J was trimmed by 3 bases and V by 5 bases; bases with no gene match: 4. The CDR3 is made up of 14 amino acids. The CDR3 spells CASSDRVANQPQHF. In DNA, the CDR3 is TGTGCCAGCAGTGACAGGGTCGCCAATCAGCCCCAGCATTTT. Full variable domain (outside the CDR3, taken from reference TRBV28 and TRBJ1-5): DVKVTQSSRYLVKRTGEKVFLECVQDMDHENMFWYRQDPGLGLRLIYFSYDVKMKEKGDIPEGYSVSREKKERFSLILESASTNQTSMYLCASSDRVANQPQHFGDGTRLSIL.

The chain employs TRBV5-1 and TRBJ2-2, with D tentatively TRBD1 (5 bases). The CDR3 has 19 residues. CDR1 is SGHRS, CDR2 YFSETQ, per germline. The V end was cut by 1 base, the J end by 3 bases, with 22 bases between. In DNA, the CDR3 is TGCGCCAGCAGCTTGTTCACTACCTTTAGGGGTTCGGACACCGGGGAGCTGTTTTTT. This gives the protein CASSLFTTFRGSDTGELFF.

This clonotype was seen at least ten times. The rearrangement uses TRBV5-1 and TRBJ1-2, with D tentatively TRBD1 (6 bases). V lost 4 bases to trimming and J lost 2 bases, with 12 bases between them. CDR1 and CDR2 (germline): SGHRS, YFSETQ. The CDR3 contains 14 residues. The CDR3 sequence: CASSAHRANYGYTF. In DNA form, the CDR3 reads TGCGCCAGCAGCGCCCACAGGGCCAACTATGGCTACACCTTC.

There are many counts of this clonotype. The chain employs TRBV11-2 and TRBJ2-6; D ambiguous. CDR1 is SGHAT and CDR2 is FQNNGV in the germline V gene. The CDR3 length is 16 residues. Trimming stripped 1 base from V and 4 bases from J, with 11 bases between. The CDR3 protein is CASSLAPSAGANVLTF. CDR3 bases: TGTGCCAGCAGCTTAGCCCCTTCAGCCGGGGCCAACGTCCTGACTTTC. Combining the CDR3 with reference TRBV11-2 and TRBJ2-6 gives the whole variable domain EAGVAQSPRYKIIEKRQSVAFWCNPISGHATLYWYQQILGQGPKLLIQFQNNGVVDDSQLPKDRFSAERLKGVDSTLKIQPAKLEDSAVYLCASSLAPSAGANVLTFGAGSRLTVL.

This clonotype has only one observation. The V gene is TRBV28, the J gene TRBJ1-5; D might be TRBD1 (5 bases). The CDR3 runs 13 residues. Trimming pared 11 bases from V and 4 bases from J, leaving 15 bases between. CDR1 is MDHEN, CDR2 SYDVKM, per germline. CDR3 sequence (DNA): TGTGCCTCGACCCGACAGCTTAATCAGCCCCAGCATTTT. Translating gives CASTRQLNQPQHF. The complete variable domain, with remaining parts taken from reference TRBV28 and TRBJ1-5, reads DVKVTQSSRYLVKRTGEKVFLECVQDMDHENMFWYRQDPGLGLRLIYFSYDVKMKEKGDIPEGYSVSREKKERFSLILESASTNQTSMYLCASTRQLNQPQHFGDGTRLSIL.

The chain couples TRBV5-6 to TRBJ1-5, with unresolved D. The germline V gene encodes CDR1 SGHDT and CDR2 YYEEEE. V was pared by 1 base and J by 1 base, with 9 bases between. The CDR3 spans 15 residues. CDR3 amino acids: CASSLWAESNQPQHF. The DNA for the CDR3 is TGTGCCAGCAGCTTGTGGGCAGAGAGCAATCAGCCCCAGCATTTT.

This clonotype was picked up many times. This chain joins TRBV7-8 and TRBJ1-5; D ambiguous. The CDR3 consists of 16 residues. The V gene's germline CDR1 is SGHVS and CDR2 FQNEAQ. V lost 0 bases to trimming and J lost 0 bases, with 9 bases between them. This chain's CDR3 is CASSLARTLSNQPQHF. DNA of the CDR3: TGTGCCAGCAGCTTAGCGAGAACCCTTAGCAATCAGCCCCAGCATTTT.

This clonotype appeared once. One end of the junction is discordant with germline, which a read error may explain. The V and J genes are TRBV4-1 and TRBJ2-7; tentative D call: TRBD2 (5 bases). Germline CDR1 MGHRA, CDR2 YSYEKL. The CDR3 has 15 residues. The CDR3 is CASSLGLNYDYGQYF. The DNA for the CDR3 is TGCGCCAGCAGCCTCGGACTGAATTATGATTACGGGCAGTACTTC.

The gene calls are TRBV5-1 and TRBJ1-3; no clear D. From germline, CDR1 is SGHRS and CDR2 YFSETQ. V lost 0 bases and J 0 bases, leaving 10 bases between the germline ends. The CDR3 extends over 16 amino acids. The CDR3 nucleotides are TGCGCCAGCAGCTTGGCTGGACCCACCTCTGGAAACACCATATATTTT. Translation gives CASSLAGPTSGNTIYF.

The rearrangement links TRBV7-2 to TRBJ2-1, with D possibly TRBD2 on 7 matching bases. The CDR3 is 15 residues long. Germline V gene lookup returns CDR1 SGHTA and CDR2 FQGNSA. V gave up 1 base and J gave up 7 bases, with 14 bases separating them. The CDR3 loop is CASSLGWGGLNEQFF. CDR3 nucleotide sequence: TGTGCCAGCAGCTTAGGTTGGGGGGGCCTAAATGAGCAGTTCTTC.

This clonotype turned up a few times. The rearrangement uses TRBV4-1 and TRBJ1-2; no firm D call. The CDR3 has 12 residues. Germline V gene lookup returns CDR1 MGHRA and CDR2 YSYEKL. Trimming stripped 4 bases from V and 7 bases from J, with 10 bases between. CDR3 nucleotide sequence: TGCGCCAGCAGCCCACCGCGGGGTGGCTACACCTTC. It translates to CASSPPRGGYTF.

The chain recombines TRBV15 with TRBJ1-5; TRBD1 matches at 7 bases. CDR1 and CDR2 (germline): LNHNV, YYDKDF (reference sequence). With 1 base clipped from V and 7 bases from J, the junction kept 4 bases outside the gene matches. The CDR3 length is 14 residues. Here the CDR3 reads CATSRAGGLQPQHF. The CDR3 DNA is TGTGCCACCAGCAGAGCAGGGGGTTTACAGCCCCAGCATTTT.

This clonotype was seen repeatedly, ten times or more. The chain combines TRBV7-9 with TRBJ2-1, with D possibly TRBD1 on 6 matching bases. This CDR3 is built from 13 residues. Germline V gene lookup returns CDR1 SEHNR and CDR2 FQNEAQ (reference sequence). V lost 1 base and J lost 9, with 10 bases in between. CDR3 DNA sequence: TGTGCCAGCAGCTTAGAAGTGGGGGCTGAGCAGTTCTTC. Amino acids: CASSLEVGAEQFF.

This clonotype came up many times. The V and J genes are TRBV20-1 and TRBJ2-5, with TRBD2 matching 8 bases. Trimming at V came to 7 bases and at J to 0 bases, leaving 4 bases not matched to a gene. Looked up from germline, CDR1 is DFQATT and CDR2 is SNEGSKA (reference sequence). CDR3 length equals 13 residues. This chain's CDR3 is CSVGGGNQETQYF. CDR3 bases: TGCAGTGTAGGCGGGGGGAACCAAGAGACCCAGTACTTC.

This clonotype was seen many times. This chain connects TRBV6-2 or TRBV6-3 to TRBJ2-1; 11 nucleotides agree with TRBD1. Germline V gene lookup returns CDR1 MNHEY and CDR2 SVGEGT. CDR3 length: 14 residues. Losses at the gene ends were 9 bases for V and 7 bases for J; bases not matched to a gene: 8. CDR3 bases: TGTGCCAGACGCCCGGGACAGGGGGGAAATGAGCAGTTCTTC. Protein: CARRPGQGGNEQFF.

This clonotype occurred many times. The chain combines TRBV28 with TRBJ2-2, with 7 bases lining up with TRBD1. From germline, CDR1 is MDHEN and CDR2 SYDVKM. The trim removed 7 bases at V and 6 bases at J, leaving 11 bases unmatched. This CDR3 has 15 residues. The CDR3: CASTLPTGNSGELFF. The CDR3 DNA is TGTGCCAGCACCCTCCCGACAGGGAATTCCGGGGAGCTGTTTTTT.

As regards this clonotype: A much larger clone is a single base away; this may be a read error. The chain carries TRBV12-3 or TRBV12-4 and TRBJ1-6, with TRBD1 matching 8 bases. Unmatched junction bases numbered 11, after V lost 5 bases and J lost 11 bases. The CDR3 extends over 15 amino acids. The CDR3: CASSRGQGWNPPLHF. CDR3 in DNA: TGTGCCAGCAGTCGTGGACAGGGCTGGAATCCACCCCTCCACTTT.

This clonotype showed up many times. In DNA form, the CDR3 reads TGCAGTGTAGTAACGGAACAGGGGAAACTGTTTTTT. Residues: CSVVTEQGKLFF. The chain has TRBV20-1 and TRBJ1-4; 7 positions agree with TRBD1. V dropped 7 bases and J dropped 11; count of bases not matched to a gene: 10. This CDR3 has 12 amino acids. Germline V CDR1 and CDR2: DFQATT, SNEGSKA (reference sequence).

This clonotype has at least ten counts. The CDR3 spells CAGSTGAAEAFF. In DNA, the CDR3 is TGTGCCGGCTCAACAGGGGCGGCTGAAGCTTTCTTT. The J gene is TRBJ1-1, the V gene TRBV10-3, with 7 bases fitting TRBD1. Germline values: CDR1 ENHRY, CDR2 SYGVKD. This CDR3 contains 12 residues. Trimming at V came to 11 bases and at J to 6 bases, leaving 9 bases not matched to a gene.